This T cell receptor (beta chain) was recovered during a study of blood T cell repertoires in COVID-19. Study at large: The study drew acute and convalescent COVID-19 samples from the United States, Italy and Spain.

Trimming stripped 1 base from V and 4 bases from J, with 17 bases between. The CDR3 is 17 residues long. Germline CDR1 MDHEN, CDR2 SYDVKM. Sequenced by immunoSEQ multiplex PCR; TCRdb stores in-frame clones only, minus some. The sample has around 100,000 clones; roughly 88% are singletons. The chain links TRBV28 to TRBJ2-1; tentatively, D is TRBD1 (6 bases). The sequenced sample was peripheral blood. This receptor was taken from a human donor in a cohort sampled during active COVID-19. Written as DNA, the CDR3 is TGTGCCAGCAGTTTATTCGAGGCGAGGGACACTTACAATGAGCAGTTCTTC. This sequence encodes CASSLFEARDTYNEQFF.